The clone carrying this T cell receptor beta chain was observed many times. Its antigen is unidentified. This sample was taken from a study of identical twins. Study conclusions and caveats: These conclusions were based on statistical analysis (cross-sectional, not following the same donors).

A universal primer site was created by template switching, with the cDNA bearing unique molecular identifiers. TCRdb used MiXCR to reprocess the 5' RACE reads, holding one entry per CDR3 protein. The data show roughly 690,000 distinct CDR3 sequences, roughly 20% seen once. The V gene's germline CDR1 is SNHLY and CDR2 FYNNEI. After removal of 6 bases from V and 6 bases from J, the junction contained 15 bases not matched to a gene. The CDR3 is made up of 16 amino acids. This sample was shared with a second study, whose subject was T cells expressing NK-cell markers.

The origin of this receptor is a woman younger than 35 in good health. The chain couples TRBV2 to TRBJ2-7, with 9 bases lining up with TRBD1. The sequenced sample consisted of PBMCs. CDR3 sequence (DNA): TGTGCCAGCAGGGGGACCCGGGACAGGGTTTCTATCGAGCAGTACTTC. The encoded protein is CASRGTRDRVSIEQYF.